This T cell receptor beta chain was sequenced in a study of CD8 T cells in ankylosing spondylitis. The study's findings and limits: Reported data indicate significant enrichment of disease-linked clones within matched ankylosing spondylitis synovial fluid. CD8+ by phenotype, disease-linked clones were relatively rare in peripheral blood. The study identified a TCR beta motif of under ten highly homologous variants that appeared characteristic of ankylosing spondylitis blood.

The CDR3 covers 16 residues. V dropped 1 base and J dropped 1; count of bases not matched to a gene: 5. CDR1 MGHRA and CDR2 YSYEKL come from the germline V gene. In its sample, this clonotype was seen a few times. Antigen unknown. The TCR beta libraries were generated through quantitative 5'-RACE incorporating molecular barcodes. TCRdb re-called the 5' RACE reads with MiXCR, one entry per CDR3 protein. Altogether roughly 200,000 distinct CDR3 sequences are present, roughly 13% being singletons, with the ten largest covering 15% to 20%. This chain connects TRBV4-1 to TRBJ2-5; 8 nucleotides line up with TRBD2. This clonotype was obtained from a male donor with ankylosing spondylitis or in good health (not recorded which). The sequencing sample was made of blood, either unsorted or a sorted T cell fraction (not recorded which). The CDR3 DNA reads TGCGCCAGCAGCCAAGCCGCTAGCGGGCCCCAAGAGACCCAGTACTTC. It translates to CASSQAASGPQETQYF.